Listed below are T cell receptor beta chains from one sample, sequenced in a study of T cells in Graves' hyperthyroidism and ophthalmopathy. A single record per CDR3 protein comes from TCRdb applying MiXCR to the multiplex PCR reads. Altogether hundreds of thousands of distinct CDR3 sequences are present, roughly 40% being singletons, with the ten largest covering approximately 8.7%. The specimen was blood. Every receptor here comes from a man aged 18 to 29 with Graves' hyperthyroidism. CDR3s include the opening cysteine and the closing phenylalanine or tryptophan. A D gene is named only where the DNA matches it firmly. A clone size is listed for some rows: how often the clone was seen (once, few, many), or a class if it is expanded.

v_gene	d_gene	j_gene	abundance	CDR3nt	CDR3aa
TRBV5-1	TRBD2	TRBJ2-5	.	TGCGCCAGCAGCTTGGAGATTAGCGGGGGACCCCAGTACTTC	CASSLEISGGPQYF
TRBV9	.	TRBJ2-5	.	TGTGCCAGCAGCGTAGACCGGGGATTAAGAGGGACCCAGTACTTC	CASSVDRGLRGTQYF
TRBV15	.	TRBJ1-2	.	TGTGCCACCAGCAGAGAAGGGGGACCTAACTATGGCTACACCTTC	CATSREGGPNYGYTF
TRBV2	.	TRBJ2-7	many	TGTGCCAGCGTGGACAGTCCCTACGAGCAGTACTTC	CASVDSPYEQYF
TRBV7-3	.	TRBJ2-6	.	TGTGCCAGCAGCCCGAACCTCTACAGGGCCCCAGGGGCCAACGTCCTGACTTTC	CASSPNLYRAPGANVLTF
TRBV6-2/TRBV6-3	.	TRBJ2-5	.	TGTGCCAGCAGTTACGGCAGGGGCAAGCAAGAGACCCAGTACTTC	CASSYGRGKQETQYF
TRBV7-3	.	TRBJ1-4	once	TGTGCCAGCAGTTCCCTTAAGGCCGATGAAAAACTGTTTTTT	CASSSLKADEKLFF
TRBV6-5	.	TRBJ2-5	.	TGTGCCGGCAGTGAGTCGAGAAGCGGACAAGAGACCCAGTACTTC	CAGSESRSGQETQYF
TRBV20-1	TRBD2	TRBJ2-5	few	TGCAGTGCAATAGCGGGCCCGTGGGAGACCCAGTACTTC	CSAIAGPWETQYF
TRBV6-5	TRBD1	TRBJ2-5	few	TGTGCCAGCAGTACGGACAGGATCCAGCAAGAGACCCAGTACTTC	CASSTDRIQQETQYF
TRBV2	.	TRBJ1-1	many	TGTGCCAGCAGTACGGACGTGGGGGATGAAGCTTTCTTT	CASSTDVGDEAFF
TRBV9	.	TRBJ2-7	.	TGTGCCAGCACCGTAGAGCCGGGAGCCTACGAGCAGTACTTC	CASTVEPGAYEQYF
TRBV29-1	.	TRBJ2-7	many	TGCAGCGTGTCTGACGGTTACGAGCAGTACTTC	CSVSDGYEQYF
TRBV7-9	TRBD1	TRBJ1-2	.	TGTGCCAGCAGCCCCCCAGGGGGTCGGACAGGAGACTATGGCTACACCTTC	CASSPPGGRTGDYGYTF
TRBV7-9	TRBD1	TRBJ2-7	few	TGTGCCAGCAGCCCCCGCGTGGCAGGGGGCTTGAACGAGCAGTACTTC	CASSPRVAGGLNEQYF
TRBV9	TRBD1	TRBJ1-2	.	TGTGCCAGCAGTGATGGACAGGGGATGATTGGCTATGGCTACACCTTC	CASSDGQGMIGYGYTF
TRBV7-9	.	TRBJ1-1	few	TGTGCCAGCAGCTCCGGACAGAGCCCAGCTTTCTTT	CASSSGQSPAFF
TRBV25-1	.	TRBJ2-7	many	TGTGCCAGCAGTGAAGGACGGCTCACTGGGCCGCAGTACTTC	CASSEGRLTGPQYF
TRBV7-2	.	TRBJ2-7	.	TGTGCCAGCAGCGTATTCAAGGGGCCCCCCTACGAGCAGTACTTC	CASSVFKGPPYEQYF
TRBV7-9	TRBD1	TRBJ2-2	.	TGTGCCAGCAGCTTCCGGGACAGGTCTCACGGGGAGCTGTTTTTT	CASSFRDRSHGELFF
TRBV19	.	TRBJ2-2	.	TGTGCCAGTAGTATAGTGAGCGCGGGGGAGCTGTTTTTT	CASSIVSAGELFF
TRBV20-1	.	TRBJ2-7	few	TGCAGTGCTAGACCAGGGAGACACGAGCAGTACTTC	CSARPGRHEQYF
TRBV5-1	.	TRBJ2-7	.	TGCGCCAGCAGCTTGGGGAGGGGAGGCGACGAGCAGTACTTC	CASSLGRGGDEQYF
TRBV9	TRBD1	TRBJ1-2	.	TGTGCCAGCAGCGTACACAGCCAGGGGGATGGCTACACCTTC	CASSVHSQGDGYTF
TRBV15	.	TRBJ1-5	many	TGTGCCACCAGGGGGGGAGGGAGCAATCAGCCCCAGCATTTT	CATRGGGSNQPQHF
TRBV15	.	TRBJ1-5	many	TGTGCCACCAGCAGAGTAAGGTATCAGCCCCAGCATTTT	CATSRVRYQPQHF
TRBV19	TRBD1	TRBJ1-4	few	TGTGCCAGTGAAAGGACAGGGCCAAATGAAAAACTGTTTTTT	CASERTGPNEKLFF
TRBV5-4	.	TRBJ1-5	few	TGTGCCAGCAGCCCGGGACCGACTGAAGCCCAGCATTTT	CASSPGPTEAQHF
TRBV9	.	TRBJ2-1	once	TGTGCCAGCAGATCAACGGGGTACAATGAGCAGTTCTTC	CASRSTGYNEQFF
TRBV7-9	.	TRBJ2-7	few	TGTGCCAGCAGCTCCTCAGAGTACTACGAGCAGTACTTC	CASSSSEYYEQYF
TRBV25-1	TRBD2	TRBJ2-5	many	TGTGCCAGCAGTTCTAGCGGGGGGCGTGGAGAGACCCAGTACTTC	CASSSSGGRGETQYF
TRBV15	.	TRBJ1-4	.	TGTGCCACCAGCAGAGGAGGGGATAGAAAACTGTTTTTT	CATSRGGDRKLFF
TRBV10-3	TRBD1	TRBJ1-1	.	TGTGCCATCAGTCGGGGACAGGGGTTCACTGAAGCTTTCTTT	CAISRGQGFTEAFF
TRBV7-9	.	TRBJ1-1	.	TGTGCCAGCAGCTTTGTGACTGGATCCACTGAAGCTTTCTTT	CASSFVTGSTEAFF
TRBV15	TRBD1	TRBJ1-1	.	TGTGCCACCAGCTTACAGGGGGCGCGTACTGAAGCTTTCTTT	CATSLQGARTEAFF
TRBV7-6	.	TRBJ1-1	.	TGTGCCAGCAGCTTAATATCAGAGGCCCTTACTGAAGCTTTCTTT	CASSLISEALTEAFF
TRBV20-1	.	TRBJ1-5	many	TGCAGTGCTAAGGTCAGGGGTAGCAATCAGCCCCAGCATTTT	CSAKVRGSNQPQHF
TRBV4-3	.	TRBJ1-1	.	TGCGCCAGCAGCCAAGAATGGGGGCCGTTCGACACTGAAGCTTTCTTT	CASSQEWGPFDTEAFF
TRBV29-1	TRBD2	TRBJ2-3	.	TGCAGCGTTGAAGATCGATCGGGGACTAGCGGGGCGCCGGGACATACGCAGTATTTT	CSVEDRSGTSGAPGHTQYF
TRBV20-1	.	TRBJ2-7	many	TGCAGTGCCAGACAATACGAGCAGTACTTC	CSARQYEQYF